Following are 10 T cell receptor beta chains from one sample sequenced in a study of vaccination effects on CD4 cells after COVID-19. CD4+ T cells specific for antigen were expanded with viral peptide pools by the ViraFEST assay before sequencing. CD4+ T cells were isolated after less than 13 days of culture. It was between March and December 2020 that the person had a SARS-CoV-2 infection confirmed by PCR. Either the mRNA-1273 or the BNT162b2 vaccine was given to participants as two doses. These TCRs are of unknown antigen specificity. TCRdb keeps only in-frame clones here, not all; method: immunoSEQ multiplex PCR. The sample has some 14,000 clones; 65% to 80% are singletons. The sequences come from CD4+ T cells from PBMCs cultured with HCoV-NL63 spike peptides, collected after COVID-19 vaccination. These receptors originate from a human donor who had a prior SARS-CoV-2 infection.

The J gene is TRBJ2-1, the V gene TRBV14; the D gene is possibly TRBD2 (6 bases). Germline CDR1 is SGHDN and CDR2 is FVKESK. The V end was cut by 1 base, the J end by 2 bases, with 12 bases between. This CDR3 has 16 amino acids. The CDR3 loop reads CASSQAWDSAYNEQFF. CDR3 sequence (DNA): TGTGCCAGCAGCCAAGCTTGGGACTCGGCCTACAATGAGCAGTTCTTC. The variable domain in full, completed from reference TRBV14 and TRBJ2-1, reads EAGVTQFPSHSVIEKGQTVTLRCDPISGHDNLYWYRRVMGKEIKFLLHFVKESKQDESGMPNNRFLAERTGGTYSTLKVQPAELEDSGVYFCASSQAWDSAYNEQFFGPGTRLTVL.

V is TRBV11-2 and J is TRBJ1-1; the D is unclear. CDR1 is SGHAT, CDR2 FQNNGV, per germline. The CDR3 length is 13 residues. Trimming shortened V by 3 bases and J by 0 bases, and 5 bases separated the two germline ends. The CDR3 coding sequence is TGTGCCAGCAGCTTGGAAATGAACACTGAAGCTTTCTTT. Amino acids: CASSLEMNTEAFF. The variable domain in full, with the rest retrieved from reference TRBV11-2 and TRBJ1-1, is EAGVAQSPRYKIIEKRQSVAFWCNPISGHATLYWYQQILGQGPKLLIQFQNNGVVDDSQLPKDRFSAERLKGVDSTLKIQPAKLEDSAVYLCASSLEMNTEAFFGQGTRLTVV.

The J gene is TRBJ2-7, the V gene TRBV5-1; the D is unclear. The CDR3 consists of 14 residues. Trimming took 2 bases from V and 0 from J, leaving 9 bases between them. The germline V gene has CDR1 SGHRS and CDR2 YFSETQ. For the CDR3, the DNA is TGCGCCAGCAGCTTTTCCCCCAACTCCTACGAGCAGTACTTC. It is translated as CASSFSPNSYEQYF.

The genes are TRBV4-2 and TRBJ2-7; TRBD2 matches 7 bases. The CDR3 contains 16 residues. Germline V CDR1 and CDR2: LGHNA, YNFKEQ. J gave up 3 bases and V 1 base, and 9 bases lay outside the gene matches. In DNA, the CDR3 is TGTGCCAGCAGCCAAGTACTGGCCAGCGGGAACTACGAGCAGTACTTC. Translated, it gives CASSQVLASGNYEQYF.

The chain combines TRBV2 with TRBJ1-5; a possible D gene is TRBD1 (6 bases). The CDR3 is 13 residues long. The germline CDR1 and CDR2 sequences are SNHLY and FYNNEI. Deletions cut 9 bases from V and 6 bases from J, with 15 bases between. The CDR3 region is CASKGDGGQPQHF. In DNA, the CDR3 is TGTGCCAGTAAGGGGGACGGCGGTCAGCCCCAGCATTTT.

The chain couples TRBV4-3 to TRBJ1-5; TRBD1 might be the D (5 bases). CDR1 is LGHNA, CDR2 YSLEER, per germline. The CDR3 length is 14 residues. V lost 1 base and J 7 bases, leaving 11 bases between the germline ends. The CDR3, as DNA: TGCGCCAGCAGCCAAGCATGGGGCGGGCAGCCCCAGCATTTT. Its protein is CASSQAWGGQPQHF.

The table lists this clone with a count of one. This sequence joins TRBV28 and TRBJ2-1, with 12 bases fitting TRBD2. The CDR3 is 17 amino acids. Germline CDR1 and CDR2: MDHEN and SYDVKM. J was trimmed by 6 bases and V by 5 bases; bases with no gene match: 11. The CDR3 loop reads CASSPLPGLAGSNEQFF. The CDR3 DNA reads TGTGCCAGCAGTCCACTACCCGGACTAGCGGGAAGCAATGAGCAGTTCTTC. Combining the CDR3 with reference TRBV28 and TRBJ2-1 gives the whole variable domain DVKVTQSSRYLVKRTGEKVFLECVQDMDHENMFWYRQDPGLGLRLIYFSYDVKMKEKGDIPEGYSVSREKKERFSLILESASTNQTSMYLCASSPLPGLAGSNEQFFGPGTRLTVL.

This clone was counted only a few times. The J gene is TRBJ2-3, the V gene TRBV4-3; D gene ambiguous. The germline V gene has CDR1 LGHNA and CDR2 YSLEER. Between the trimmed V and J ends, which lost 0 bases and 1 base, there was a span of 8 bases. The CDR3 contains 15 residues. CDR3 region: CASSQDPAGTDTQYF. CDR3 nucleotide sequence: TGCGCCAGCAGCCAAGATCCGGCAGGCACAGATACGCAGTATTTT.

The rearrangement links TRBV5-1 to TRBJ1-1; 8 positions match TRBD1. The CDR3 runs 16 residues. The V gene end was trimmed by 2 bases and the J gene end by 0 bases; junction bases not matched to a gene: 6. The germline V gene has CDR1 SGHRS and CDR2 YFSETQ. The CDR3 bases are TGCGCCAGCAGCTTACTGCCGGGACAGGTGAACACTGAAGCTTTCTTT. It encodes CASSLLPGQVNTEAFF. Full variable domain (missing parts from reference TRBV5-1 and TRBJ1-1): KAGVTQTPRYLIKTRGQQVTLSCSPISGHRSVSWYQQTPGQGLQFLFEYFSETQRNKGNFPGRFSGRQFSNSRSEMNVSTLELGDSALYLCASSLLPGQVNTEAFFGQGTRLTVV.

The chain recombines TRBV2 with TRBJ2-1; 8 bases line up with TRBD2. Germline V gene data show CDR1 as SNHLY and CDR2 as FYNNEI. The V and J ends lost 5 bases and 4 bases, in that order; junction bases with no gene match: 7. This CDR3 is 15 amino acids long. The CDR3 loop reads CASSPGGGNYNEQFF. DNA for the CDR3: TGTGCCAGCAGTCCCGGGGGGGGGAATTACAATGAGCAGTTCTTC.